This passage covers 5 T cell receptor beta chains from one sample sequenced in a study of radiotherapy plus CTLA-4 blockade in lung cancer. The assay was immunoSEQ multiplex PCR, and TCRdb's table has in-frame clones only and misses some. The table includes about 120,000 clones, nearly 80% detected once. The sample in question was peripheral blood, obtained from a patient treated with radiotherapy plus ipilimumab. The source is a human donor with non-small cell lung cancer who had a partial response to radiotherapy plus ipilimumab.

This clone was seen only a few times. This chain links TRBV6-1 with TRBJ1-1; no clear D gene. CDR1 MNHNS and CDR2 SASEGT come from the germline V gene. V dropped 7 bases and J dropped 3 bases, with 15 bases sitting between them. The CDR3 is 14 amino acids. The CDR3 sequence is CASTIGGLDTEAFF. The CDR3 nucleotides read TGTGCCAGCACCATAGGAGGGTTGGACACTGAAGCTTTCTTT.

The rearrangement joins TRBV19 to TRBJ2-7, with 15 nucleotides matching TRBD2. The V segment lost 5 bases and the J segment 4 bases; nucleotides outside the gene matches: 3. CDR1 is LNHDA, CDR2 SQIVND, per germline (reference sequence). This CDR3 is 15 amino acids long. CDR3 coding DNA: TGTGCCAGTAGTTACGGGACTAGCGGGAGGTACGAGCAGTACTTC. It yields the protein CASSYGTSGRYEQYF.

The chain recombines TRBV19 with TRBJ2-7, with 10 bases that match TRBD2. This CDR3 is built from 13 residues. Germline assignment: CDR1 LNHDA and CDR2 SQIVND (reference sequence). The junction had 5 bases not matched to a gene; V was cut back by 8 bases and J by 4 bases. The CDR3 spells CASSQREGYEQYF. CDR3 DNA sequence: TGTGCCAGTTCCCAGCGGGAGGGATACGAGCAGTACTTC. Filled out from reference TRBV19 and TRBJ2-7, the complete variable domain reads DGGITQSPKYLFRKEGQNVTLSCEQNLNHDAMYWYRQDPGQGLRLIYYSQIVNDFQKGDIAEGYSVSREKKESFPLTVTSAQKNPTAFYLCASSQREGYEQYFGPGTRLTVT.

The CDR3 here is CASSPQGLSGNTIYF. The CDR3 bases are TGTGCCAGCAGTCCCCAGGGGCTCTCTGGAAACACCATATATTTT. The V and J genes are TRBV27 and TRBJ1-3; a weak D match, TRBD1 (6 bases). Germline lookup yields CDR1 MNHEY and CDR2 SMNVEV (reference sequence). The CDR3 extends over 15 amino acids. V was clipped by 5 bases and J by 0 bases, with 11 bases between them.

This clone came up once. The rearrangement joins TRBV19 to TRBJ1-1; 7 nucleotides agree with TRBD1. V gave up 8 bases and J gave up 1 base; unmatched junction bases: 7. Germline CDR1 is LNHDA and CDR2 is SQIVND (reference sequence). There are 14 residues in the CDR3. The chain's CDR3 is CASSQGQPNTEAFF. The CDR3 DNA reads as TGTGCCAGTTCGCAGGGACAGCCGAACACTGAAGCTTTCTTT.